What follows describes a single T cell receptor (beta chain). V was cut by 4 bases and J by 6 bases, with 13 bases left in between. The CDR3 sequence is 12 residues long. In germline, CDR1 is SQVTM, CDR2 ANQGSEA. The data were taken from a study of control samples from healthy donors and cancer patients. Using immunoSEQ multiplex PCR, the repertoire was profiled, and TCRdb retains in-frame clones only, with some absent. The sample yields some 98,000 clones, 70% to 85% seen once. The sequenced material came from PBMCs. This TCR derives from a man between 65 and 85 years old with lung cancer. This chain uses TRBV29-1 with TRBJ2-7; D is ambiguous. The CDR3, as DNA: TGCAGCGTTGGCCATGGGAAGACCGAGCAGTACTTC. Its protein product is CSVGHGKTEQYF.